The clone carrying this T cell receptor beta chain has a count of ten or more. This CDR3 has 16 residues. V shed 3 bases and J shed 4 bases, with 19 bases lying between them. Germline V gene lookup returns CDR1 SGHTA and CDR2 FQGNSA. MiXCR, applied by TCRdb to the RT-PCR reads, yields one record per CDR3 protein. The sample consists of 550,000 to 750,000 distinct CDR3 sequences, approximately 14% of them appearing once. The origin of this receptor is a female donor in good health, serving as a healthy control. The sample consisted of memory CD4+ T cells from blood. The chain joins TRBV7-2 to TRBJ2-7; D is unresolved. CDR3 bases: TGTGCCAGCAGCTTTTCGGTAGTGGGCAGATTATACGAGCAGTACTTC. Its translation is CASSFSVVGRLYEQYF. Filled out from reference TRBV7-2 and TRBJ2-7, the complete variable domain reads GAGVSQSPSNKVTEKGKDVELRCDPISGHTALYWYRQSLGQGLEFLIYFQGNSAPDKSGLPSDRFSAERTGGSVSTLTIQRTQQEDSAVYLCASSFSVVGRLYEQYFGPGTRLTVT.